This T cell receptor beta chain was sequenced in a study of blood T cell repertoires in COVID-19. Study summary: Samples representing acute and convalescent COVID-19 were sourced from the United States, Italy and Spain. T cells, B-cell-depleted T cells, or PBMCs provided the cDNA or gDNA that served as material.

Measured with immunoSEQ multiplex PCR; TCRdb has only the in-frame clones, and not every one. The sample records some 300,000 clones, around nine tenths being singletons. The sequenced material came from peripheral blood. This receptor was identified in a man aged 65 to 85 with acute or convalescent COVID-19.

The chain's CDR3 is CASSLAVSGVYNEQFF. The CDR3 DNA is TGTGCCAGCAGCTTAGCGGTTAGCGGGGTATACAATGAGCAGTTCTTC. The rearrangement joins TRBV7-8 to TRBJ2-1, with TRBD2 matching over 8 bases. With 0 bases clipped from V and 4 bases from J, the junction kept 5 bases outside the gene matches. The CDR3 is 16 amino acids. Germline V lookup: CDR1 SGHVS, CDR2 FQNEAQ.